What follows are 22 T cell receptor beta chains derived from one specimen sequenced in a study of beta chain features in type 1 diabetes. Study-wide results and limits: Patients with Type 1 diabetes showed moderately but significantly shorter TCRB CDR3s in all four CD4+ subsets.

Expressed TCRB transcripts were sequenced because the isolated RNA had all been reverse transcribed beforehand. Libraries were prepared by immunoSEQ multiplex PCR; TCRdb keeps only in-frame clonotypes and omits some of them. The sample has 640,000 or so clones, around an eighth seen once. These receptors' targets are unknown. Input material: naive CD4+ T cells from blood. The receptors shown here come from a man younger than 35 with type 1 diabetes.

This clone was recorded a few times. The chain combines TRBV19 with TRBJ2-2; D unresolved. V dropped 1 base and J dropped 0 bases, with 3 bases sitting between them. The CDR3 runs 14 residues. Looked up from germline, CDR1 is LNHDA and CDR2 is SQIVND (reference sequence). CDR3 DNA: TGTGCCAGTAGTATAGGGACGAACACCGGGGAGCTGTTTTTT. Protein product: CASSIGTNTGELFF.

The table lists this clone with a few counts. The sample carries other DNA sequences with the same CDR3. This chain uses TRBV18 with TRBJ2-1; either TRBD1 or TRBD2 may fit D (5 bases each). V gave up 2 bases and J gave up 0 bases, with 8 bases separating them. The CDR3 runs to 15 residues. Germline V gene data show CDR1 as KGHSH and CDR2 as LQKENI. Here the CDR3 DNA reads TGTGCCAGCTCACCAGGGACGGGCTCCTACAATGAGCAGTTCTTC. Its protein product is CASSPGTGSYNEQFF.

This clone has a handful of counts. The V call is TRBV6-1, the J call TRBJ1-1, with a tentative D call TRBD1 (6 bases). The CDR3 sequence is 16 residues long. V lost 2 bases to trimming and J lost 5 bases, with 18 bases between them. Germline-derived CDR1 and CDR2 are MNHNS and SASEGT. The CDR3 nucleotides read TGTGCCAGCAGTGAAAAATTAAGGACAGCTGGTACTGAAGCTTTCTTT. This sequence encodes CASSEKLRTAGTEAFF.

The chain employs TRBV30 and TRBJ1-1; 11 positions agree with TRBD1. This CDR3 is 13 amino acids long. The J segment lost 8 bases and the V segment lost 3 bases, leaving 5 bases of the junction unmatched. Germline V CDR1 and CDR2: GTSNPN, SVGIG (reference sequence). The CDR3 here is CAWSRTGGWEAFF. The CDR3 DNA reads TGTGCCTGGAGCAGGACAGGGGGCTGGGAAGCTTTCTTT. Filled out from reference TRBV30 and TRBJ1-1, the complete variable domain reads SQTIHQWPATLVQPVGSPLSLECTVEGTSNPNLYWYRQAAGRGLQLLFYSVGIGQISSEVPQNLSASRPQDRQFILSSKKLLLSDSGFYLCAWSRTGGWEAFFGQGTRLTVV.

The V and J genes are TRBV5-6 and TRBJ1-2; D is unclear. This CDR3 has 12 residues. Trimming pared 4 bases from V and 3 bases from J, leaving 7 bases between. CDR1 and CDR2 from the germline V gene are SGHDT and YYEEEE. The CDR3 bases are TGTGCCAGCAGCCCGGCTGACTATGGCTACACCTTC. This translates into CASSPADYGYTF.

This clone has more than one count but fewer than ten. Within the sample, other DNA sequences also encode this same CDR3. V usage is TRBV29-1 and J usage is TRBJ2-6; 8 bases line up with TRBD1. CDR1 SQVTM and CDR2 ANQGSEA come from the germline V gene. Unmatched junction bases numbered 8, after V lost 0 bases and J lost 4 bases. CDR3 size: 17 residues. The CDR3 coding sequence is TGCAGCGTTGAAGATGGACAGGGTCTAGAGGGGGCCAACGTCCTGACTTTC. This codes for CSVEDGQGLEGANVLTF.

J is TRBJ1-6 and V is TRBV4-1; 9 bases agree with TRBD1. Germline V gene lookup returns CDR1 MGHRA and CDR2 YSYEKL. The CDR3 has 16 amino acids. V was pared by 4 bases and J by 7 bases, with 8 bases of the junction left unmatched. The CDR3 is CASSRAPGQGNSPLHF. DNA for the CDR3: TGCGCCAGCAGCCGAGCCCCGGGACAGGGAAATTCACCCCTCCACTTT.

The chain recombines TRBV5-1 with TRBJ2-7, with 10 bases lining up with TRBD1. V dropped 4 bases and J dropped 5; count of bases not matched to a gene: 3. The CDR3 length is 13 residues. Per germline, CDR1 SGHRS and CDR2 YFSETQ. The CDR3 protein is CASSRTGGNEQYF. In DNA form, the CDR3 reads TGCGCCAGCAGCCGGACAGGGGGAAACGAGCAGTACTTC.

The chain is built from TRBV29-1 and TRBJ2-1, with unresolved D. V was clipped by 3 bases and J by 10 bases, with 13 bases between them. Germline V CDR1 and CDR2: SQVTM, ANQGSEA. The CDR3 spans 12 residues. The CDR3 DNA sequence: TGCAGCGTTGATGGCAGCCGGGCCGAGCAGTTCTTC. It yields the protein CSVDGSRAEQFF.

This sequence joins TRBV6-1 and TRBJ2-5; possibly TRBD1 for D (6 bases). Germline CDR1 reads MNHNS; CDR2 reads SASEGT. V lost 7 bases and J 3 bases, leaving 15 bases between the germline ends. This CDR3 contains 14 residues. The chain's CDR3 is CASKPRTDKETQYF. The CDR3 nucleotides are TGTGCCAGCAAGCCCAGGACAGACAAAGAGACCCAGTACTTC.

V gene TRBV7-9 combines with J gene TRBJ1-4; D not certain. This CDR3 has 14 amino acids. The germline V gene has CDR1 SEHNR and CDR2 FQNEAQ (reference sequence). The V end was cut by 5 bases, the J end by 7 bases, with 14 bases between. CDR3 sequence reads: CASSHSEIPEKLFF. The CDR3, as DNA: TGTGCCAGCAGCCATTCTGAAATCCCTGAAAAACTGTTTTTT.

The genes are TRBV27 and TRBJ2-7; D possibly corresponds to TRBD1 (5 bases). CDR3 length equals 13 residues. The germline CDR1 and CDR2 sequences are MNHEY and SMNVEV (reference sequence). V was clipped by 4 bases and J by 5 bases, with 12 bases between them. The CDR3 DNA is TGTGCCAGCAGTTCTAATCCAGGGAACGAGCAGTACTTC. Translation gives CASSSNPGNEQYF.

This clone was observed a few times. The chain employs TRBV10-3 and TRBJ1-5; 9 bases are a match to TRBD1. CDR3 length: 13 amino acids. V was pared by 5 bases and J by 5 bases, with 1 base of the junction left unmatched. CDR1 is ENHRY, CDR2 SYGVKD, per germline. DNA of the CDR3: TGTGCCATCAGTACAGGGGGCGATCAGCCCCAGCATTTT. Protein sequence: CAISTGGDQPQHF.

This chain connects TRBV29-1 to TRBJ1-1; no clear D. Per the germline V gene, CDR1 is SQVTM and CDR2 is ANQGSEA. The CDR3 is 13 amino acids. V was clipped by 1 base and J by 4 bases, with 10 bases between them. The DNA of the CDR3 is TGCAGCGTTGAAGGAGGGCTTAGCACTGAAGCTTTCTTT. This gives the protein CSVEGGLSTEAFF.

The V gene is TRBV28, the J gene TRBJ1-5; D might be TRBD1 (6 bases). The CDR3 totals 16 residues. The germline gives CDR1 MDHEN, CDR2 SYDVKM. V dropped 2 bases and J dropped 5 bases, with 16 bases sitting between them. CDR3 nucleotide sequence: TGTGCCAGCAGTTTACGTCAGGGGAACCTTGATCAGCCCCAGCATTTT. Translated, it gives CASSLRQGNLDQPQHF. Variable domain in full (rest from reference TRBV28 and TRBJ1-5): DVKVTQSSRYLVKRTGEKVFLECVQDMDHENMFWYRQDPGLGLRLIYFSYDVKMKEKGDIPEGYSVSREKKERFSLILESASTNQTSMYLCASSLRQGNLDQPQHFGDGTRLSIL.

CDR3 protein: CASSPQGLAGRETQYF. In nucleotides, the CDR3 is TGCGCCAGCAGCCCCCAAGGACTAGCGGGGAGAGAGACCCAGTACTTC. The genes are TRBV5-1 and TRBJ2-5; 12 positions agree with TRBD2. The CDR3 spans 16 residues. Germline assignment: CDR1 SGHRS and CDR2 YFSETQ. J was trimmed by 4 bases and V by 4 bases; bases with no gene match: 8.

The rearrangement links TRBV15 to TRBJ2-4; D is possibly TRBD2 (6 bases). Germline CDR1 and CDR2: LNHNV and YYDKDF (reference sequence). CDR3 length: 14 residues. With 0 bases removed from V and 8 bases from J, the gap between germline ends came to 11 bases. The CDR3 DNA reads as TGTGCCACCAGCAGAGATACGACGGGAGACATTCAGTACTTC. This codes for CATSRDTTGDIQYF.

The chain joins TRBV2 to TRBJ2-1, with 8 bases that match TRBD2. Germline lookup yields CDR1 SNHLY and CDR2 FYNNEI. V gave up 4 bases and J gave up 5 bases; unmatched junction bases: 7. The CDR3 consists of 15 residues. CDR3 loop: CASSGGTSFHNEQFF. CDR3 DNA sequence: TGTGCCAGCAGTGGCGGGACTAGTTTCCACAATGAGCAGTTCTTC. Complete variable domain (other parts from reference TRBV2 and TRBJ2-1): EPEVTQTPSHQVTQMGQEVILRCVPISNHLYFYWYRQILGQKVEFLVSFYNNEISEKSEIFDDQFSVERPDGSNFTLKIRSTKLEDSAMYFCASSGGTSFHNEQFFGPGTRLTVL.

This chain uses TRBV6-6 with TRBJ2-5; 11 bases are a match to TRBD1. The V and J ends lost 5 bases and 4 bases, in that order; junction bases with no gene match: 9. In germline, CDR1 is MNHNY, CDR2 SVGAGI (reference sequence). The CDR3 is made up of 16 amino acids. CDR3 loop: CASSLNSGTGGETQYF. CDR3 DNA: TGTGCCAGCAGTCTAAACTCCGGGACAGGGGGAGAGACCCAGTACTTC.

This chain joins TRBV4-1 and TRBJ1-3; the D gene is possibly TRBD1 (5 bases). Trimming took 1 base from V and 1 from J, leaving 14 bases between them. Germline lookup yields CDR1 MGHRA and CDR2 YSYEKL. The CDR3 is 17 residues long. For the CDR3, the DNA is TGCGCCAGCAGCCAAGTACCCGCAGGGAGTTCTGGAAACACCATATATTTT. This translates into CASSQVPAGSSGNTIYF.

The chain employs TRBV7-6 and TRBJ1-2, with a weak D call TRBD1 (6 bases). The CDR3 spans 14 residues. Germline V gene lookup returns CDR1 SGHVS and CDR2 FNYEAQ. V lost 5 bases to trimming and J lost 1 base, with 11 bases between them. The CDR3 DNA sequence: TGTGCCAGCAGCCTTAACAGGGATAACTATGGCTACACCTTC. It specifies CASSLNRDNYGYTF.

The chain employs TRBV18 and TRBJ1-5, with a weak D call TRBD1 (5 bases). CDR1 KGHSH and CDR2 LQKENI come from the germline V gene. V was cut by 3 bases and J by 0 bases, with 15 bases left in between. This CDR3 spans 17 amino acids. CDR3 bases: TGTGCCAGCTCACCTGGGACGCATGCGAATAGCAATCAGCCCCAGCATTTT. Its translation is CASSPGTHANSNQPQHF.